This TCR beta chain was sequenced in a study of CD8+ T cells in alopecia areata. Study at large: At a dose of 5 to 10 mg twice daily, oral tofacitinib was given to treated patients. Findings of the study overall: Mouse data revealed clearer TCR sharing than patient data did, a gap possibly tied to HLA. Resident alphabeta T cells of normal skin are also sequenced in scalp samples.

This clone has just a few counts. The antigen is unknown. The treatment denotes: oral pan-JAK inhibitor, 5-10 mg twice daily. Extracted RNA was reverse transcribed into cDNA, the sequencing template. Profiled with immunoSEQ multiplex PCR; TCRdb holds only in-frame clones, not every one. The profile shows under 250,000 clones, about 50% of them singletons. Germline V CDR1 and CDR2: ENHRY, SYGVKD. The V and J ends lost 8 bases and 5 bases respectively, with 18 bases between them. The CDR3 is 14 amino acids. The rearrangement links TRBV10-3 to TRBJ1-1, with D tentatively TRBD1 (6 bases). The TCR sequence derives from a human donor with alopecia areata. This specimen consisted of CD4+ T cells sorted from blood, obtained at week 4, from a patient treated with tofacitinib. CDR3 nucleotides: TGTGCCATCGCAGAAGGGGGGGCGTTTACTGAAGCTTTCTTT. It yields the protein CAIAEGGAFTEAFF.